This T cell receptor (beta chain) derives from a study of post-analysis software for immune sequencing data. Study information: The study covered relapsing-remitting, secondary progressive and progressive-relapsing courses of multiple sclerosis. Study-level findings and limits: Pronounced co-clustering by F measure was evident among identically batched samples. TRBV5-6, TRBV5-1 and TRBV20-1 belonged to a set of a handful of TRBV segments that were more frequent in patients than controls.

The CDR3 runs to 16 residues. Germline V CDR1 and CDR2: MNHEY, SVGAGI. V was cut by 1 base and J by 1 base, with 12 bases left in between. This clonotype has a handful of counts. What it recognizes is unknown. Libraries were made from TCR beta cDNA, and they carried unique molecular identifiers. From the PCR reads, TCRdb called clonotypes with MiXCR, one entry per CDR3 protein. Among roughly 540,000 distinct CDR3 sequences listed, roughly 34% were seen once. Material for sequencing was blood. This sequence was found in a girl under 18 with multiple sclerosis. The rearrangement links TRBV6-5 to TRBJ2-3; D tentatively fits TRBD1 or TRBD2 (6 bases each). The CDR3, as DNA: TGTGCCAGCAGTTACTTCCCGGGGGCAGGCACAGATACGCAGTATTTT. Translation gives CASSYFPGAGTDTQYF.